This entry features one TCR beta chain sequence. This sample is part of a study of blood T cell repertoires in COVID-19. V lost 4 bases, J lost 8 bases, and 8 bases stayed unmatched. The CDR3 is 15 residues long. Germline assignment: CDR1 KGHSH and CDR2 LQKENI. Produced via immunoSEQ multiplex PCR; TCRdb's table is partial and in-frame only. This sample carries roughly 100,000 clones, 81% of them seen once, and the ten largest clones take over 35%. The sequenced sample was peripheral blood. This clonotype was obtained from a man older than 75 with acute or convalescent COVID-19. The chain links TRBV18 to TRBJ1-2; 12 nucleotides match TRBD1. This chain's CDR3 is CASSRNPGTGGGYTF. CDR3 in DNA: TGTGCCAGCTCACGAAATCCCGGGACAGGGGGCGGCTACACCTTC.